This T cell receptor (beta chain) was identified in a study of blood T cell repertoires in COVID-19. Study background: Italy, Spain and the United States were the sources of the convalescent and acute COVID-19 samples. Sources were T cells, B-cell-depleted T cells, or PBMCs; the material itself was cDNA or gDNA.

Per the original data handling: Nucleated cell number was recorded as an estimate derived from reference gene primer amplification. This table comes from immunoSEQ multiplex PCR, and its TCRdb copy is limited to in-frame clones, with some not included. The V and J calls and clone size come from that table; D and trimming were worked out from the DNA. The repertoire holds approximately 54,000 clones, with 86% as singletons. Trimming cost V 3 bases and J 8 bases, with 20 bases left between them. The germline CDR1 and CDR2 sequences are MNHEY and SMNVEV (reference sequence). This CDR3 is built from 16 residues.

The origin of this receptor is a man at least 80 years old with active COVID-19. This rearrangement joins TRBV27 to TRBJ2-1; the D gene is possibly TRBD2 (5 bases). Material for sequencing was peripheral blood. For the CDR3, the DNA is TGTGCCAGCAGTTTCGAGAGGGCCCGGGGTGGCGATGAGCAGTTCTTC. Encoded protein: CASSFERARGGDEQFF.